Each of the 17 T cell receptor beta chains below was sequenced from the same sample in a study of monozygotic twins with inflammatory bowel disease. TCRdb derives one entry per CDR3 protein from the 5' RACE reads, leaving out DNA. The sample includes approximately 210,000 distinct CDR3 sequences. Sequencing was performed on blood. The receptors here all came from a human donor with ulcerative colitis or Crohn's disease, or a healthy co-twin of an affected twin (not recorded which).

The chain is built from TRBV10-3 and TRBJ2-1; TCRdb calls TRBD2, which cannot be checked without DNA. The CDR3 has 19 amino acids. CDR1 and CDR2 (germline): ENHRY, SYGVKD. CDR3 region: CAISLTGTSGSSVANEQFF.

This chain joins TRBV11-2 and TRBJ2-4. The CDR3 loop spans 11 amino acids. CDR1 and CDR2 (germline): SGHAT, FQNNGV. The CDR3 protein is CASSLEDIQYF. Supplemented by reference TRBV11-2 and TRBJ2-4, the full variable domain reads EAGVAQSPRYKIIEKRQSVAFWCNPISGHATLYWYQQILGQGPKLLIQFQNNGVVDDSQLPKDRFSAERLKGVDSTLKIQPAKLEDSAVYLCASSLEDIQYFGAGTRLSVL.

V and J are TRBV7-9 and TRBJ2-7; the D call of TRBD1 rests on TCRdb alone, since no DNA is present to check it. The V gene's germline CDR1 is SEHNR and CDR2 FQNEAQ (reference sequence). CDR3 length: 15 amino acids. The CDR3 loop reads CASSSKDRGPYEQYF.

This chain connects TRBV30 to TRBJ2-2; as DNA is missing, the TRBD1 call by TCRdb cannot be tested. CDR3 length equals 16 residues. Germline V gene lookup returns CDR1 GTSNPN and CDR2 SVGIG (reference sequence). The CDR3 spells CAWGTGVNFRTGELFF.

This chain joins TRBV7-2 and TRBJ2-3; TCRdb reports TRBD2, a call that lacks DNA to check it against. The germline V gene encodes CDR1 SGHTA and CDR2 FQGNSA. This CDR3 contains 14 residues. CDR3 residues: CTSSRTSTADTQYF.

This sequence joins TRBV12-3 or TRBV12-4 and TRBJ1-6. The CDR3 consists of 15 residues. CDR3 loop: CASTRTVGGNSPLHF.

J is TRBJ2-1 and V is TRBV6-2 or TRBV6-3; as DNA is missing, the TRBD1 call by TCRdb cannot be tested. The germline V gene encodes CDR1 MNHEY and CDR2 SVGEGT. The CDR3 has 16 residues. The CDR3 region is CASSWTGGSSYNEQFF.

This chain links TRBV4-3 with TRBJ2-3. In germline, CDR1 is LGHNA, CDR2 YSLEER. The CDR3 contains 14 residues. CDR3 amino acids: CASSHEGSTDTQYF.

The genes are TRBV15 and TRBJ2-7; as DNA is missing, the TRBD2 call by TCRdb cannot be tested. Germline V gene sequence: CDR1 LNHNV, CDR2 YYDKDF (reference sequence). The CDR3 consists of 16 residues. The CDR3 protein is CATSSPTGERAYEQYF.

This rearrangement joins TRBV18 to TRBJ1-6; the D gene TCRdb calls, TRBD1, cannot be checked with no DNA. CDR3 length equals 14 residues. Germline V CDR1 and CDR2: KGHSH, LQKENI. CDR3 amino acids: CASSPRRGESPLHF. The complete variable domain, with remaining parts taken from reference TRBV18 and TRBJ1-6, reads NAGVMQNPRHLVRRRGQEARLRCSPMKGHSHVYWYRQLPEEGLKFMVYLQKENIIDESGMPKERFSAEFPKEGPSILRIQQVVRGDSAAYFCASSPRRGESPLHFGNGTRLTVT.

The chain's CDR3 is CASSLPRQDSYNERFF. The rearrangement joins TRBV7-9 to TRBJ2-1. Germline V CDR1 and CDR2: SEHNR, FQNEAQ (reference sequence). The CDR3 consists of 16 residues.

The rearrangement links TRBV27 to TRBJ2-3. This CDR3 comprises 14 residues. CDR1 is MNHEY and CDR2 is SMNVEV in the germline V gene (reference sequence). CDR3: CASSVAGRTDTQYF.

The chain recombines TRBV19 with TRBJ2-1; no DNA is available, so the TRBD1 call from TCRdb remains unchecked. CDR3 length: 14 amino acids. Germline-derived CDR1 and CDR2 are LNHDA and SQIVND (reference sequence). CDR3 protein: CATQEEGDYNEQFF.

The chain uses TRBV6-2 or TRBV6-3 and TRBJ2-5; TCRdb's D call of TRBD2 is untestable without DNA. The germline V gene encodes CDR1 MNHEY and CDR2 SVGEGT. The CDR3 covers 16 residues. The CDR3 is CASSRGAGGYQETQYF.

The CDR3 spells CASSFAPPGQGGNTIYF. The chain recombines TRBV6-5 with TRBJ1-3; TCRdb gives TRBD1 as the D gene, but with no DNA this cannot be confirmed. CDR1 is MNHEY and CDR2 is SVGAGI in the germline V gene. The CDR3 totals 17 residues.

The chain has TRBV24-1 and TRBJ2-2; no DNA is available, so the TRBD1 call from TCRdb remains unchecked. The CDR3 runs to 15 residues. The germline V gene has CDR1 KGHDR and CDR2 SFDVKD. CDR3 region: CATSDPGQNTGELFF.

The chain employs TRBV28 and TRBJ2-7. This CDR3 region has 14 residues. The V gene's germline CDR1 is MDHEN and CDR2 SYDVKM. The CDR3 loop is CAAVRLGQSYEQYF.